This TCR beta chain stems from a study of tumor and adjacent non-tumor tissue in lung cancer. Findings and limits, study-wide: Tumor tissue had significantly higher TCR diversity than normal lung. Tumor repertoires had a smaller top 100 clone share than normal lung.

A modified ARM-PCR protocol with three rounds of nested PCR amplified TCRbeta. TCRdb reanalysed the multiplex PCR reads using MiXCR and keeps one entry per CDR3 protein. The sample contains 70,000 to 80,000 distinct CDR3 sequences, approximately 72% of which appear only once. No cell sorting was done before RNA was extracted from the tissue. Chemotherapy-naive patients with new lung cancer underwent thoracic surgery in China, August–late 2014. This clonotype appeared a single time. The antigen is undetermined. CDR3 length equals 16 residues. The V gene's germline CDR1 is SQVTM and CDR2 ANQGSEA. Trimming removed 8 bases from V and 3 bases from J, with 23 bases in between.

This chain connects TRBV29-1 to TRBJ2-1; D is unresolved. This receptor was identified in a woman aged 35 to 49 with non-small cell lung cancer. The sequenced sample was lung tumor tissue. Here the CDR3 reads CSIQFQSLVSYNEQFF. CDR3 DNA: TGCAGCATTCAATTCCAGTCCTTGGTAAGCTACAATGAGCAGTTCTTC.